These 32 T cell receptor beta chains came from one sample sequenced in a study of cytomegalovirus exposure and HLA in healthy donors. Clones were sequenced by immunoSEQ multiplex PCR, and TCRdb holds only the in-frame ones, with some missing. Among around 300,000 clones listed, 80% to 90% were seen once. Specimen: PBMCs. The receptors derive from a woman under 30 in good health and CMV-seronegative.

The chain employs TRBV11-2 and TRBJ2-1; 10 bases are a match to TRBD2. V lost 3 bases and J lost 7; bases outside the gene matches: 12. Germline CDR1 and CDR2: SGHAT and FQNNGV. The CDR3 is made up of 17 amino acids. This CDR3 reads CASSFTRLAGVRNEQFF. In DNA form, the CDR3 reads TGTGCCAGCAGCTTCACTCGTCTAGCGGGAGTGAGGAATGAGCAGTTCTTC.

J is TRBJ2-7 and V is TRBV28; TRBD1 agrees at 8 bases. V shed 5 bases, J shed 4 bases, and the junction held 19 bases outside the gene matches. This CDR3 contains 18 residues. CDR1 and CDR2 (germline): MDHEN, SYDVKM. CDR3 protein: CASSIISPDGQGGYEQYF. The CDR3 DNA is TGTGCCAGCAGTATAATATCCCCCGACGGACAGGGTGGTTACGAGCAGTACTTC.

The chain couples TRBV27 to TRBJ2-7; 7 nucleotides line up with TRBD1. V dropped 5 bases and J dropped 2; count of bases not matched to a gene: 9. CDR1 and CDR2 from the germline V gene are MNHEY and SMNVEV (reference sequence). The CDR3 is 15 residues long. CDR3 amino acids: CASSPAGGGPYEQYF. CDR3 bases: TGTGCCAGCAGTCCCGCAGGGGGTGGCCCCTACGAGCAGTACTTC.

DNA for the CDR3: TGCGCCAGCAGCCCAATAACGGCAGGGTACACTGAAGCTTTCTTT. This codes for CASSPITAGYTEAFF. The chain joins TRBV5-1 to TRBJ1-1; possibly TRBD1 for D (5 bases). The CDR3 totals 15 residues. V was cut by 4 bases and J by 3 bases, with 16 bases left in between. From germline, CDR1 is SGHRS and CDR2 YFSETQ.

This clone was recorded once. The rearrangement uses TRBV2 and TRBJ2-7; D not resolved. CDR1 and CDR2 (germline): SNHLY, FYNNEI. V was clipped by 5 bases and J by 0 bases, with 5 bases between them. This CDR3 has 12 amino acids. This chain's CDR3 is CASSYTSYEQYF. The CDR3 DNA sequence: TGTGCCAGCAGTTACACCTCCTACGAGCAGTACTTC.

The chain is built from TRBV11-2 and TRBJ2-2; D ambiguous. This CDR3 spans 12 amino acids. The germline V gene encodes CDR1 SGHAT and CDR2 FQNNGV. Trimming took 4 bases from V and 8 from J, leaving 8 bases between them. As DNA, the CDR3 is TGTGCCAGCAGCTCCCCAATTGGGGAGCTGTTTTTT. This translates into CASSSPIGELFF.

The gene calls are TRBV10-3 and TRBJ2-1; D gene unclear. V was pared by 0 bases and J by 10 bases, with 7 bases between. CDR1 and CDR2 from the germline V gene are ENHRY and SYGVKD. The CDR3 sequence is 12 residues long. CDR3 region: CAISESMREQFF. Written as DNA, the CDR3 is TGTGCCATCAGTGAGTCGATGAGGGAGCAGTTCTTC.

This rearrangement joins TRBV19 to TRBJ2-6; no clear D. Germline V gives CDR1 LNHDA, CDR2 SQIVND (reference sequence). The CDR3 covers 12 residues. The V and J ends lost 8 bases and 4 bases respectively, with 6 bases between them. Written as DNA, the CDR3 is TGTGCCAGTGCGGTAGGGGCCAACGTCCTGACTTTC. The encoded protein is CASAVGANVLTF.

V usage is TRBV30 and J usage is TRBJ2-5, with TRBD2 matching over 13 bases. Germline-derived CDR1 and CDR2 are GTSNPN and SVGIG (reference sequence). Losses at the gene ends were 8 bases for V and 5 bases for J; bases not matched to a gene: 5. CDR3 size: 13 residues. The CDR3 DNA sequence: TGTGCCGGCACACTAGCGGGAGGGGAGACCCAGTACTTC. Its protein is CAGTLAGGETQYF.

The chain links TRBV6-5 to TRBJ1-2, with D hard to call. V lost 0 bases, J lost 4 bases, and 15 bases lay in between. CDR3 length: 16 residues. Germline lookup yields CDR1 MNHEY and CDR2 SVGAGI. CDR3 region: CASSYSSRRVGYGYTF. CDR3 DNA: TGTGCCAGCAGTTACTCGAGTAGGAGGGTTGGCTATGGCTACACCTTC.

V and J are TRBV18 and TRBJ2-2; D is undetermined. Trimming took off 3 bases at V and 0 bases at J, with 8 bases between the two ends. The length of the CDR3 is 15 residues. Germline V gene lookup returns CDR1 KGHSH and CDR2 LQKENI. The CDR3 is CASSPLQTNTGELFF. CDR3 sequence (DNA): TGTGCCAGCTCACCTTTACAGACGAACACCGGGGAGCTGTTTTTT.

The V and J genes are TRBV30 and TRBJ1-4; weak D call: TRBD1 (6 bases). V dropped 0 bases and J dropped 3 bases, with 20 bases sitting between them. CDR3 length: 18 residues. Per the germline V gene, CDR1 is GTSNPN and CDR2 is SVGIG (reference sequence). The CDR3 sequence: CAWSVIRTALQSNEKLFF. The CDR3 bases are TGTGCCTGGAGTGTAATCCGGACAGCCCTCCAATCTAATGAAAAACTGTTTTTT.

This clone was picked up many times. The chain has TRBV27 and TRBJ2-1; the D gene is possibly TRBD2 (5 bases). The V end lost 3 bases, the J end lost 5 bases, and 11 bases lay between the germline ends. Germline V gene lookup returns CDR1 MNHEY and CDR2 SMNVEV (reference sequence). The CDR3 consists of 14 residues. This chain's CDR3 is CASSLGRTDNEQFF. The CDR3 bases are TGTGCCAGCAGTTTGGGCAGGACTGACAATGAGCAGTTCTTC.

This rearrangement joins TRBV5-1 to TRBJ1-4; TRBD1 agrees at 8 bases. Germline V gene lookup returns CDR1 SGHRS and CDR2 YFSETQ. After removal of 3 bases from V and 6 bases from J, the junction contained 7 bases not matched to a gene. The CDR3 is 15 amino acids. CDR3 in DNA: TGCGCCAGCAGCTCCCGGGACAGGCGGCATGAAAAACTGTTTTTT. Protein product: CASSSRDRRHEKLFF.

CDR3 sequence (DNA): TGTGCCAGCAGCTTTTCAGGGTATCTAAACACCATATATTTT. Protein: CASSFSGYLNTIYF. The chain combines TRBV7-9 with TRBJ1-3, with D perhaps matching TRBD1 (5 bases). The germline V gene has CDR1 SEHNR and CDR2 FQNEAQ (reference sequence). V was cut by 3 bases and J by 6 bases, with 12 bases left in between. This CDR3 is 14 amino acids long.

The CDR3 is CAVTGTAVNYGYTF. In nucleotides, the CDR3 is TGTGCCGTCACCGGGACAGCGGTTAACTATGGCTACACCTTC. The chain uses TRBV7-9 and TRBJ1-2; 7 bases align to TRBD1. Unmatched junction bases numbered 10, after V lost 11 bases and J lost 1 base. This CDR3 spans 14 amino acids. The V gene's germline CDR1 is SEHNR and CDR2 FQNEAQ (reference sequence).

The chain couples TRBV7-2 to TRBJ1-5; 9 bases fit TRBD1. Germline lookup yields CDR1 SGHTA and CDR2 FQGNSA. The trim removed 5 bases at V and 5 bases at J, leaving 13 bases unmatched. The CDR3 has 17 amino acids. CDR3 coding DNA: TGTGCCAGCAGCCCGGGAGGGGCGGGACAGGGCTATCAGCCCCAGCATTTT. It translates to CASSPGGAGQGYQPQHF.

The chain combines TRBV19 with TRBJ2-7; maybe TRBD1 (6 bases). V was pared by 3 bases and J by 7 bases, with 16 bases between. Germline CDR1 and CDR2: LNHDA and SQIVND (reference sequence). The length of the CDR3 is 14 residues. CDR3 sequence: CASSIGFGGWEQYF. CDR3 nucleotides: TGTGCCAGTAGTATTGGATTTGGGGGCTGGGAGCAGTACTTC.

The chain joins TRBV5-1 to TRBJ1-1, with TRBD1 identical over 9 bases. V was clipped by 4 bases and J by 1 base; unmatched bases: 5. CDR1 and CDR2 from the germline V gene are SGHRS and YFSETQ. The CDR3 is 15 residues long. Here the CDR3 reads CASSGGQGGNTEAFF. CDR3 coding DNA: TGCGCCAGCAGCGGGGGACAGGGTGGGAACACTGAAGCTTTCTTT.

The V and J genes are TRBV9 and TRBJ2-3; 10 nucleotides match TRBD2. The V gene end was trimmed by 4 bases and the J gene end by 8 bases; junction bases not matched to a gene: 16. CDR1 is SGDLS and CDR2 is YYNGEE in the germline V gene. The CDR3 consists of 17 residues. The CDR3 DNA reads as TGTGCCAGCAGCACCCAGCCGGGGGCTAGCGGGAGAGGTACGCAGTATTTT. Translation gives CASSTQPGASGRGTQYF.

J is TRBJ1-2 and V is TRBV4-3; 8 bases are shared with TRBD1. The V gene's germline CDR1 is LGHNA and CDR2 YSLEER. J gave up 6 bases and V 4 bases, and 10 bases lay outside the gene matches. This CDR3 spans 15 amino acids. CDR3 amino acids: CASSPSSGTGDGYTF. The CDR3 DNA sequence: TGCGCCAGCAGCCCCTCAAGCGGGACAGGAGATGGCTACACCTTC.

The rearrangement joins TRBV6-5 to TRBJ2-7, with 12 bases fitting TRBD2. The CDR3 length is 15 residues. Trimming removed 2 bases from V and 6 bases from J; junction bases left unmatched: 5. Per the germline V gene, CDR1 is MNHEY and CDR2 is SVGAGI. The CDR3 sequence: CASSYTSSGGAEQYF. The CDR3 nucleotides read TGTGCCAGCAGTTACACGTCTAGCGGGGGGGCCGAGCAGTACTTC.

In its sample, this clone was seen a few times. V and J are TRBV30 and TRBJ1-2; 9 positions match TRBD1. Germline V lookup: CDR1 GTSNPN, CDR2 SVGIG (reference sequence). V shed 7 bases, J shed 4 bases, and the junction held 10 bases outside the gene matches. The CDR3 is 14 residues long. CDR3 sequence: CAFIGTGTAYGYTF. In DNA, the CDR3 is TGTGCCTTCATTGGGACAGGGACTGCCTATGGCTACACCTTC.

J is TRBJ1-2 and V is TRBV5-1, with D perhaps TRBD1 (6 bases). The ends were cut back, 4 bases at V and 4 bases at J, with 23 bases in the middle. The CDR3 covers 17 residues. The germline gives CDR1 SGHRS, CDR2 YFSETQ. Written as DNA, the CDR3 is TGCGCCAGCAGCAGCGTGGGGGGGCGCCCGCACCTCTATGGCTACACCTTC. As protein: CASSSVGGRPHLYGYTF.

The V call is TRBV4-1, the J call TRBJ2-7, with 8 bases matching TRBD1. The germline V gene encodes CDR1 MGHRA and CDR2 YSYEKL. The J segment lost 6 bases and the V segment lost 3 bases, leaving 16 bases of the junction unmatched. There are 17 residues in the CDR3. The CDR3 DNA is TGCGCCAGCAGCCACGTGAGGCGAGGACAGGGAGGATCCGAGCAGTACTTC. As protein: CASSHVRRGQGGSEQYF.

The rearrangement links TRBV28 to TRBJ2-7, with 8 bases identical to TRBD1. This CDR3 is built from 13 residues. CDR1 and CDR2 (germline): MDHEN, SYDVKM. Trimming at V came to 2 bases and at J to 9 bases, leaving 6 bases not matched to a gene. DNA for the CDR3: TGTGCCAGCAGTTTAGAAGACAGGGGCCGGCAGTACTTC. This encodes CASSLEDRGRQYF.

The genes are TRBV6-5 and TRBJ2-1; a weak D match, TRBD2 (6 bases). The CDR3 has 14 residues. V lost 8 bases, J lost 1 base, and 12 bases lay in between. Germline loops: CDR1 MNHEY, CDR2 SVGAGI. The CDR3 DNA reads as TGTGCCAGCCGACCACGGGAGTCCTACAATGAGCAGTTCTTC. It yields the protein CASRPRESYNEQFF.

This clone was found once. The chain employs TRBV7-2 and TRBJ2-1; 7 bases agree with TRBD2. Germline lookup yields CDR1 SGHTA and CDR2 FQGNSA. The trim removed 0 bases at V and 9 bases at J, leaving 5 bases unmatched. The CDR3 extends over 14 amino acids. The CDR3 protein is CASSLARASGEQFF. In DNA, the CDR3 is TGTGCCAGCAGCTTAGCCCGGGCTAGCGGTGAGCAGTTCTTC.

The chain employs TRBV5-4 and TRBJ2-1; TRBD1 matches at 8 bases. This CDR3 contains 15 residues. The germline V gene encodes CDR1 SGHNT and CDR2 YYREEE (reference sequence). Losses at the gene ends were 5 bases for V and 0 bases for J; bases not matched to a gene: 4. The CDR3 region is CASRHDRGSYNEQFF. Written as DNA, the CDR3 is TGTGCCAGCAGACACGACAGGGGCTCCTACAATGAGCAGTTCTTC.

The chain employs TRBV19 and TRBJ1-2; no clear D gene. Germline V gene data show CDR1 as LNHDA and CDR2 as SQIVND (reference sequence). V dropped 2 bases and J dropped 7 bases, with 14 bases sitting between them. The CDR3 sequence is 14 residues long. Here the CDR3 DNA reads TGTGCCAGTAGTATAAAGCCGGGTACTGCTGGCTACACCTTC. This codes for CASSIKPGTAGYTF.

V usage is TRBV30 and J usage is TRBJ2-5, with D maybe TRBD1 (6 bases). The CDR3 sequence is 15 residues long. The V end was cut by 2 bases, the J end by 2 bases, with 15 bases between. The germline gives CDR1 GTSNPN, CDR2 SVGIG (reference sequence). CDR3 nucleotides: TGTGCCTGGAGTCACTACGGGCAGGGGCAAGAGACCCAGTACTTC. Translated: CAWSHYGQGQETQYF.

V usage is TRBV6-6 and J usage is TRBJ1-2, with D tentatively TRBD1 (5 bases). CDR1 is MNHNY, CDR2 SVGAGI, per germline (reference sequence). CDR3 length equals 14 residues. Trimming took 2 bases from V and 3 from J, leaving 10 bases between them. As DNA, the CDR3 is TGTGCCAGCAGTTACGGGCAGGGCGACTATGGCTACACCTTC. Its translation is CASSYGQGDYGYTF.